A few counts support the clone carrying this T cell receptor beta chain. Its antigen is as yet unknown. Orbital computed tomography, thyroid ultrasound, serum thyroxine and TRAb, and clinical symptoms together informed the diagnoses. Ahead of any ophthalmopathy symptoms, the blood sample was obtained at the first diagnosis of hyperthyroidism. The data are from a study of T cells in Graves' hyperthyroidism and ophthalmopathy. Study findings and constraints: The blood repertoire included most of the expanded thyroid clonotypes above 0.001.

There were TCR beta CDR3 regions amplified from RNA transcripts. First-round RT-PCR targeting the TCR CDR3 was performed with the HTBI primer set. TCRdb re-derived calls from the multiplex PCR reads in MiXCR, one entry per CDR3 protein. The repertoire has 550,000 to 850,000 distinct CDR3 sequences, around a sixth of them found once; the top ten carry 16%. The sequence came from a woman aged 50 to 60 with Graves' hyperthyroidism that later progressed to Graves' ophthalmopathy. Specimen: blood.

The CDR3 bases are TGTGCCAGCACCTACGGCAGGGTGGGTGGCAATCAGCCCCAGCATTTT. Amino acid sequence: CASTYGRVGGNQPQHF. The V call is TRBV27, the J call TRBJ1-5, with D possibly TRBD1 on 5 matching bases. This CDR3 spans 16 amino acids. CDR1 and CDR2 from the germline V gene are MNHEY and SMNVEV (reference sequence). The V and J ends lost 7 bases and 2 bases respectively, with 18 bases between them.